A selection of T cell receptor beta chains follows, all from one sample in a study of blood T cell repertoires in COVID-19. TCRdb's table, derived via immunoSEQ multiplex PCR, lists solely in-frame clones and lacks some. This sample has about 230,000 clones, with 85% found just once. Sequenced material: peripheral blood. These TCRs come from a man in his forties with acute or convalescent COVID-19. Each CDR3 is given without its conserved first and last residue. Size is stated for part of the rows, as once, few or many counts, or as a class when the clone is expanded.

CDR3	J	size	V
ASSEAPSGGIYGYT	TRBJ1-2	-	TRBV6-1
ASSYVRTGVAGELF	TRBJ2-2	-	TRBV6-2/TRBV6-3
ASSWGLAETQETQY	TRBJ2-5	-	TRBV5-6
ASSDAGLSHEQY	TRBJ2-7	-	TRBV10-2
ASSQGPGGGNEQF	TRBJ2-1	-	TRBV3-1/TRBV3-2
ASSSGQVEHEKLF	TRBJ1-4	-	TRBV5-1
AIRGTGAESPLH	TRBJ1-6	-	TRBV10-3
ATSRDLGGDRANVLT	TRBJ2-6	-	TRBV15
ASSSGTGNEQF	TRBJ2-1	-	TRBV7-3
ASSKQGEYIETQY	TRBJ2-5	-	TRBV5-1
ASSYYGQGVDSPLH	TRBJ1-6	-	TRBV6-2/TRBV6-3
ASSWRAGLTQETQY	TRBJ2-5	-	TRBV5-1
ASSPRGTGNYGYT	TRBJ1-2	-	TRBV5-4
ASSEGQAVLPGYT	TRBJ1-2	-	TRBV10-2
ASSPQQGEAF	TRBJ1-1	-	TRBV18
ASSPWVGGGTEAF	TRBJ1-1	-	TRBV3-1/TRBV3-2
ASSLGVGHYEQY	TRBJ2-7	-	TRBV11-2
ASSQDRQGRRGYT	TRBJ1-2	-	TRBV3-1/TRBV3-2
ATIRDPSGSSEQY	TRBJ2-7	few	TRBV6-5
ASTPTVGGRGYT	TRBJ1-2	-	TRBV6-5
ASSFRSNQPQH	TRBJ1-5	-	TRBV28
ASTLPGQVYGYT	TRBJ1-2	-	TRBV28
ASSTQREGGYT	TRBJ1-2	-	TRBV6-2/TRBV6-3
ASSLIKQETQY	TRBJ2-5	-	TRBV7-2
ATSRDPGQSNQPQH	TRBJ1-5	-	TRBV15
ASSLHRGSPLH	TRBJ1-6	-	TRBV5-8
AWSGDRTDEQY	TRBJ2-7	-	TRBV30
ASSFSGGADEQF	TRBJ2-1	-	TRBV11-3
ASSLTQLNTDTQY	TRBJ2-3	-	TRBV5-6
ASSRGTGELF	TRBJ2-2	once	TRBV9
ASSLGRAGDTDTQY	TRBJ2-3	-	TRBV7-3
ASRFQGGNTIY	TRBJ1-3	-	TRBV5-1
ASSYTGAEQF	TRBJ2-1	-	TRBV6-5
ASSQSGTGEAY	TRBJ2-7	-	TRBV14
AWTGGSRGYT	TRBJ1-2	-	TRBV30
ASSLDPSAGSNEQF	TRBJ2-1	-	TRBV11-1
ASSESSGNWQPQH	TRBJ1-5	-	TRBV10-2
ASSLGGTGARGEKLF	TRBJ1-4	-	TRBV28
ASTWGWEDEQF	TRBJ2-1	-	TRBV5-1
ASRGTQMNTEAF	TRBJ1-1	-	TRBV5-4
ASSLQRNTGELF	TRBJ2-2	-	TRBV7-2
ASSVSVTPGEPQH	TRBJ1-5	-	TRBV9
ASSPEGGSDQPQH	TRBJ1-5	once	TRBV18
ASSPMGLGRTEPF	TRBJ1-1	-	TRBV27
SASRVSEAF	TRBJ1-1	-	TRBV20-1
ASTLNTEAF	TRBJ1-1	-	TRBV2